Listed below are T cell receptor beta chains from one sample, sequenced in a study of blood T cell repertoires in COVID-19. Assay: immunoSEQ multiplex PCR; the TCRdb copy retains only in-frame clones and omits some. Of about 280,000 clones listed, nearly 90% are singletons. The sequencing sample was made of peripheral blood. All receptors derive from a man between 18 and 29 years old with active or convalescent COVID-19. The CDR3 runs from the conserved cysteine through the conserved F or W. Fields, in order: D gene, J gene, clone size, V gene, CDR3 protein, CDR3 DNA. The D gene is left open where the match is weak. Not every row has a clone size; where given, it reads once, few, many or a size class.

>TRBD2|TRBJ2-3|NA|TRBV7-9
CASSLTSGHTDTQYF
TGTGCCAGCAGCTTAACTAGCGGCCACACAGATACGCAGTATTTT
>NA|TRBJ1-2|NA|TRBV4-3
CASSQDPGYGYTF
TGCGCCAGCAGCCAAGATCCGGGGTATGGCTACACCTTC
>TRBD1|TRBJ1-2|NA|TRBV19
CASSTGQGAYGYTF
TGTGCCAGTAGCACTGGACAGGGGGCCTATGGCTACACCTTC
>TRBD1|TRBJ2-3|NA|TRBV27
CASSLSLGTAADTQYF
TGTGCCAGCAGTTTAAGTCTGGGGACAGCAGCAGATACGCAGTATTTT
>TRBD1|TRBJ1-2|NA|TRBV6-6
CASRPARDRVTYGYTF
TGTGCCAGCAGACCAGCCCGGGACAGGGTGACCTATGGCTACACCTTC
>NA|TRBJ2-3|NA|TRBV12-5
CASGQRPPRTTSTDTQYF
TGTGCTAGTGGTCAACGACCCCCGCGTACGACTAGCACAGATACGCAGTATTTT
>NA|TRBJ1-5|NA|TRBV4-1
CASSLTRGSYSNQPQHF
TGCGCCAGCAGCCTGACAAGGGGATCCTATAGCAATCAGCCCCAGCATTTT
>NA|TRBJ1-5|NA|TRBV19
CASSIGGSPQHF
TGTGCCAGTAGTATCGGAGGGTCGCCCCAGCATTTT
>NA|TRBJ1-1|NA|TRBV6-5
CASSPRRAGNTEAFF
TGTGCCAGCAGTCCACGGAGGGCCGGGAACACTGAAGCTTTCTTT
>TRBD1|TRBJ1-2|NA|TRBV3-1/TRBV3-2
CASSRGTGGITF
TGTGCCAGCAGCCGAGGGACAGGGGGCATAACCTTC
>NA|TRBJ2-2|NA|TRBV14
CASSPRLLVPNTGELFF
TGTGCCAGCAGCCCCCGACTACTAGTCCCAAACACCGGGGAGCTGTTTTTT
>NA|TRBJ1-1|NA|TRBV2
CASSVLQGGTEAFF
TGTGCCAGCAGTGTTTTACAGGGAGGGACTGAAGCTTTCTTT
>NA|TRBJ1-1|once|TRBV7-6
CASRSRPTGPHTEAFF
TGTGCCAGCAGATCTCGACCGACAGGCCCCCACACTGAAGCTTTCTTT
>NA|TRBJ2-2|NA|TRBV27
CASSFPRDTTNTGELFF
TGTGCCAGCAGTTTCCCCCGGGACACTACGAACACCGGGGAGCTGTTTTTT
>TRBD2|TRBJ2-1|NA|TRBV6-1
CASGEAGGLDEQFF
TGTGCCAGCGGAGAAGCGGGGGGGTTGGATGAGCAGTTCTTC
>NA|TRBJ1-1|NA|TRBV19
CASSTHQMNTEAFF
TGTGCCAGTAGTACCCATCAAATGAACACTGAAGCTTTCTTT
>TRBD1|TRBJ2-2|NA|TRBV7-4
CASSLRGQGNTGELFF
TGTGCCAGCAGCTTAAGGGGACAGGGTAACACCGGGGAGCTGTTTTTT
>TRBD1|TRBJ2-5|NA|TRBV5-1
CASSRAPTGGQETQYF
TGCGCCAGCAGTAGAGCCCCAACAGGGGGTCAAGAGACCCAGTACTTC
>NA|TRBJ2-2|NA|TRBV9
CASSVGHGTNTGELFF
TGTGCCAGCAGCGTGGGGCACGGAACGAACACCGGGGAGCTGTTTTTT
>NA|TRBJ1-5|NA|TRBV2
CASTLVGGFGQPQHF
TGTGCCAGCACCTTAGTGGGGGGGTTCGGCCAGCCCCAGCATTTT
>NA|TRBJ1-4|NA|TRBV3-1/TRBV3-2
CASSPERTTTNEKLFF
TGTGCCAGCAGCCCCGAGAGGACAACAACTAATGAAAAACTGTTTTTT
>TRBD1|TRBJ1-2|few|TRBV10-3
CAISGGDRRNYGYTF
TGTGCCATCAGTGGCGGGGACAGGAGAAACTATGGCTACACCTTC
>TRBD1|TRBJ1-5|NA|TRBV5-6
CASSTRGQVGQPQHF
TGTGCCAGCAGCACCCGCGGACAGGTTGGTCAGCCCCAGCATTTT
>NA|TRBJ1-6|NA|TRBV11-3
CASSLVPQGLNSPLHF
TGTGCCAGCAGCTTAGTCCCCCAGGGACTTAATTCACCCCTCCACTTT
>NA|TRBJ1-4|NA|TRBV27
CASSSTTGPLGEKLFF
TGTGCCAGCAGTTCGACTACCGGGCCCCTCGGGGAAAAACTGTTTTTT
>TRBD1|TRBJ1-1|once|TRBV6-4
CASSLEPGQGPTEAFF
TGTGCCAGCAGCCTGGAACCGGGACAGGGCCCCACTGAAGCTTTCTTT
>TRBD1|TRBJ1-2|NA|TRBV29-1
CSVPPGQGGQGYTF
TGCAGCGTTCCCCCGGGACAGGGGGGACAAGGCTACACCTTC
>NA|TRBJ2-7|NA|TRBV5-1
CASGNRGYEQYF
TGCGCCAGCGGCAACCGGGGCTACGAGCAGTACTTC